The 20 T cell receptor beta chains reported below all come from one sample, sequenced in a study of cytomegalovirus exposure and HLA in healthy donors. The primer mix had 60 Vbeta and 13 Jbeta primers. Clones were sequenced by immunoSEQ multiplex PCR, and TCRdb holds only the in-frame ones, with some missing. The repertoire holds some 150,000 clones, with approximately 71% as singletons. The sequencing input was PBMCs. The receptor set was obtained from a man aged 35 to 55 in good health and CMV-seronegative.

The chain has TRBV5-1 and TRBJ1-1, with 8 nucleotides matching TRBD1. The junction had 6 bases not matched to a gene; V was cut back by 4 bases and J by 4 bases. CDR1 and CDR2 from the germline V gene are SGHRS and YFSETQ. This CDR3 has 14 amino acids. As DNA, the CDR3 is TGCGCCAGCAGCGCCCAGGGGGCTGGCACTGAAGCTTTCTTT. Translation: CASSAQGAGTEAFF.

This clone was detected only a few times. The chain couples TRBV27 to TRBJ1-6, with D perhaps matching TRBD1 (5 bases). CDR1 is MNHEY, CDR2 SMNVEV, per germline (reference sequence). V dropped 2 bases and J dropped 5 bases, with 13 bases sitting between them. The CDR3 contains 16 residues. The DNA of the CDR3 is TGTGCCAGCAGTTTACGGCCAGGGCTAAATAATTCACCCCTCCACTTT. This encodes CASSLRPGLNNSPLHF.

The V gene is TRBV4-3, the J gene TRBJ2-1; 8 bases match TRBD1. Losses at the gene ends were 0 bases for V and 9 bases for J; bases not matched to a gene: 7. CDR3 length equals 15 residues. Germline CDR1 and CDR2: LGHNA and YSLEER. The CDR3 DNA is TGCGCCAGCAGCCAAGAAAGGACAGGGCTTCCTGAGCAGTTCTTC. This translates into CASSQERTGLPEQFF.

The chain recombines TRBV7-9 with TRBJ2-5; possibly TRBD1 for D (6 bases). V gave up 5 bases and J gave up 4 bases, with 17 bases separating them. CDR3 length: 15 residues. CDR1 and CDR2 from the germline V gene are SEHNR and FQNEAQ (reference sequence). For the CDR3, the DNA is TGTGCCAGCAGCGCTAGGACAGAGCACGGAGAGACCCAGTACTTC. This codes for CASSARTEHGETQYF. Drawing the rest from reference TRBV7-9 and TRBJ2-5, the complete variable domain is DTGVSQNPRHKITKRGQNVTFRCDPISEHNRLYWYRQTLGQGPEFLTYFQNEAQLEKSRLLSDRFSAERPKGSFSTLEIQRTEQGDSAMYLCASSARTEHGETQYFGPGTRLLVL.

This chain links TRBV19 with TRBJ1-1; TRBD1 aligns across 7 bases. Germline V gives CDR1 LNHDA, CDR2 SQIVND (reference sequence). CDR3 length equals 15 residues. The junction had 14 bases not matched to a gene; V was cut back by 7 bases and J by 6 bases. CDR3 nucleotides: TGTGCCAGTACCTATTCCCGGACAGGCAGGGCTGAAGCTTTCTTT. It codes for CASTYSRTGRAEAFF.

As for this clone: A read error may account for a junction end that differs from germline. The CDR3 DNA is TGTGCCAGCAGCCCCCAGCAGGGAAGGTATGGCTACCCCTTC. It specifies CASSPQQGRYGYPF. The chain employs TRBV6-5 and TRBJ1-2; D is perhaps TRBD1 (5 bases). The CDR3 covers 14 residues. The germline V gene encodes CDR1 MNHEY and CDR2 SVGAGI.

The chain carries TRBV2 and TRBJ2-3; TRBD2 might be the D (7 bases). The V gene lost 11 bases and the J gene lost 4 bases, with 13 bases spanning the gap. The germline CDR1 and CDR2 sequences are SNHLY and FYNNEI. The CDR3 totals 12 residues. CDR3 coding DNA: TGTGCCGGACGCGGGGGCGCAGATACGCAGTATTTT. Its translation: CAGRGGADTQYF.

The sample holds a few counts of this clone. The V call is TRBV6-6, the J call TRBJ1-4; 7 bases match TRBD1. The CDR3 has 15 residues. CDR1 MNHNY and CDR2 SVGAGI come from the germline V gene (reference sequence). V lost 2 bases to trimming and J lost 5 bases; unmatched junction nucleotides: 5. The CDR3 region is CASSYGQALNEKLFF. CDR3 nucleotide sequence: TGTGCCAGCAGTTACGGACAGGCGTTAAATGAAAAACTGTTTTTT.

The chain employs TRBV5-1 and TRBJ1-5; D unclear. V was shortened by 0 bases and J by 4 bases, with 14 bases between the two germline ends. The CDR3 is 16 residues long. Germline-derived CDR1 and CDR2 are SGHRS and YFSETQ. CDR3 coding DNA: TGCGCCAGCAGCTTGGGCCCGAGCGGGTCTAATCAGCCCCAGCATTTT. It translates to CASSLGPSGSNQPQHF.

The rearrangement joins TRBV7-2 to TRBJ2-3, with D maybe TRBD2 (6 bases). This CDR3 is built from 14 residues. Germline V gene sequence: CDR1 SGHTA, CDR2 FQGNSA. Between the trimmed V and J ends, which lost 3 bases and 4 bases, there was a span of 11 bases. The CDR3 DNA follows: TGTGCCAGCAGCTTGCTCGGGGGACCAGATACGCAGTATTTT. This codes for CASSLLGGPDTQYF.

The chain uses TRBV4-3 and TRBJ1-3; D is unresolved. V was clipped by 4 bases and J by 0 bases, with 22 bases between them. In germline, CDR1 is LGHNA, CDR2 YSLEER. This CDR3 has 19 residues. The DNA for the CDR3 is TGCGCCAGCAGCCCCCCAGTCTATTTTGATTACAGCTCTGGAAACACCATATATTTT. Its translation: CASSPPVYFDYSSGNTIYF.

The CDR3: CASSPGQDLLYEQYF. DNA for the CDR3: TGCGCCAGCAGCCCCGGACAGGATCTTCTTTACGAGCAGTACTTC. V usage is TRBV4-3 and J usage is TRBJ2-7, with 7 bases identical to TRBD1. Germline CDR1 and CDR2: LGHNA and YSLEER. Trimming at V came to 4 bases and at J to 4 bases, leaving 10 bases not matched to a gene. There are 15 residues in the CDR3.

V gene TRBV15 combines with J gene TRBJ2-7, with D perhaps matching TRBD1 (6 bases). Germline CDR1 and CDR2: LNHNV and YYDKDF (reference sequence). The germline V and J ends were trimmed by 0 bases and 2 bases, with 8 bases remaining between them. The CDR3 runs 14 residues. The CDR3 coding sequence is TGTGCCACCAGCAGAGAGCCAGGGGCCTACGAGCAGTACTTC. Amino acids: CATSREPGAYEQYF.

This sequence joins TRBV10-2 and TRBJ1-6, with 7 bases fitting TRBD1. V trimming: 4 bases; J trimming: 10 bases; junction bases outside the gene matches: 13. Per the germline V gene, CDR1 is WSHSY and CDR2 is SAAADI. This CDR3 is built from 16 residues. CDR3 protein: CASSVTGTEMRSPLHF. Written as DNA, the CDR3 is TGCGCCAGCAGTGTCACCGGGACAGAGATGCGATCACCCCTCCACTTT.

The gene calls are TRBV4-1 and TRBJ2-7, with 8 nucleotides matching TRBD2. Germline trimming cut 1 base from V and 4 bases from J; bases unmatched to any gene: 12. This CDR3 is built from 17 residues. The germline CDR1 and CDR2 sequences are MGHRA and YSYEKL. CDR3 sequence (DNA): TGCGCCAGCAGCCAAGGCCCCGGCGGGGGGCGAATATACGAGCAGTACTTC. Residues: CASSQGPGGGRIYEQYF.

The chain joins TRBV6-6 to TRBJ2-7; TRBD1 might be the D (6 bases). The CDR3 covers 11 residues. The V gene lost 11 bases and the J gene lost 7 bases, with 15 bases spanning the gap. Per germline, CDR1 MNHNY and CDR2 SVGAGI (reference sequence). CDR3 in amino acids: CASKGGGEQYF. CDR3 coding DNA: TGTGCCTCCAAAGGGGGTGGGGAGCAGTACTTC.

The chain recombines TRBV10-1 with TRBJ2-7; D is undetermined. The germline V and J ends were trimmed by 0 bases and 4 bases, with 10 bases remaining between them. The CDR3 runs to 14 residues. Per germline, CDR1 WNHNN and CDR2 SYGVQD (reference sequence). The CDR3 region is CASSESRQRYEQYF. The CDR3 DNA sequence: TGCGCCAGCAGTGAGTCCCGGCAGAGGTACGAGCAGTACTTC.

In DNA, the CDR3 is TGTGCCAGCAGCCTCCTCGGTCAGCCCCAGCATTTT. Its protein is CASSLLGQPQHF. The chain employs TRBV14 and TRBJ1-5; no reliable D call. CDR1 is SGHDN and CDR2 is FVKESK in the germline V gene. The V gene lost 4 bases and the J gene lost 6 bases, with 7 bases spanning the gap. The CDR3 has 12 amino acids.

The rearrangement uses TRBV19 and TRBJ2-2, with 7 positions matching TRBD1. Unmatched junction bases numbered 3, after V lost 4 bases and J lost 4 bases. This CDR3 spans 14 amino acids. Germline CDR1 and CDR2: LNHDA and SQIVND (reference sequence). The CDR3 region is CASSNQGVTGELFF. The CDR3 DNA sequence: TGTGCCAGTAGTAACCAGGGGGTCACCGGGGAGCTGTTTTTT.

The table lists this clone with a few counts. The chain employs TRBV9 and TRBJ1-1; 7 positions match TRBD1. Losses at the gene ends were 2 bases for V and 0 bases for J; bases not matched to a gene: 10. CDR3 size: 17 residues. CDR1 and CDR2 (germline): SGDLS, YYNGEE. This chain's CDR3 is CASSVQGGPLMNTEAFF. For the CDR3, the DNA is TGTGCCAGCAGCGTGCAGGGGGGTCCCCTCATGAACACTGAAGCTTTCTTT.